This T cell receptor (beta chain) was documented in a study of T-cell reconstitution after alpha-beta-depleted transplantation in children. Findings and limits, study-wide: T-cell counts and diversity were attributed mostly to newly produced T cells one year after transplant. Diversity of TCRbeta at day 60 was high in some patients, arising from surviving recipient T cells and thymic progenitors. At around two months after transplant, the alpha-beta T cells were reportedly derived from several hundred expanded clones that came from non-depleted graft cells.

Turning to this clonotype: The antigen is unknown.

The CDR3 has 14 residues. Germline loops: CDR1 KGHSH, CDR2 LQKENI. V shed 0 bases and J shed 3 bases, with 9 bases lying between them. A TCRbeta library incorporating unique molecular identifiers was prepared. TCRdb called the PCR reads again in MiXCR, with one record for every CDR3 protein. The data show under 850,000 distinct CDR3 sequences, over 10% seen once. This clonotype originated in a girl between 2 and 10 years old with congenital amegakaryocytic thrombocytopenia, due to receive a stem cell transplant. This chain links TRBV18 with TRBJ2-7, with D perhaps given as TRBD1 or TRBD2 (5 bases each). The source material was PBMCs, sampled before TCRalphabeta/CD19-depleted stem cell transplant. The DNA for the CDR3 is TGTGCCAGCTCACCACCCCGAGGGGACTACGAGCAGTACTTC. Protein product: CASSPPRGDYEQYF.